Each of the 17 T cell receptor beta chains below was sequenced from the same sample in a study of siplizumab effects on memory and regulatory T cells. The data were produced by immunoSEQ multiplex PCR, yet TCRdb's version contains in-frame clones alone and is incomplete. Of more than 85,000 clones listed, 80% to 95% are singletons. Sequenced material: CD4+ T cells sorted from blood. Source of these receptors: a human donor in good health.

This rearrangement joins TRBV6-5 to TRBJ1-5, with D unresolved. Germline V gene lookup returns CDR1 MNHEY and CDR2 SVGAGI. The CDR3 spans 14 residues. V was cut by 0 bases and J by 4 bases, with 7 bases left in between. The DNA for the CDR3 is TGTGCCAGCAGTTACTCGCTTCCGAATCAGCCCCAGCATTTT. Residues: CASSYSLPNQPQHF.

J is TRBJ2-7 and V is TRBV18; perhaps TRBD1 as D (6 bases). Germline values: CDR1 KGHSH, CDR2 LQKENI. The V end was cut by 3 bases, the J end by 5 bases, with 14 bases between. This CDR3 contains 14 residues. CDR3 loop: CASSPTIDRNEQYF. The CDR3 DNA follows: TGTGCCAGCTCACCTACTATCGACAGGAACGAGCAGTACTTC.

The chain links TRBV12-5 to TRBJ1-1; D unclear. The V gene's germline CDR1 is LGHNT and CDR2 FRNRAP. The CDR3 sequence is 15 residues long. The V gene lost 0 bases and the J gene lost 4 bases, with 12 bases spanning the gap. The CDR3 reads CASGLVVGVITEAFF. The CDR3 DNA reads as TGTGCTAGTGGTTTGGTAGTCGGAGTAATCACTGAAGCTTTCTTT.

V is TRBV18 and J is TRBJ1-1; D not resolved. Trimming cost V 3 bases and J 3 bases, with 8 bases left between them. Germline assignment: CDR1 KGHSH and CDR2 LQKENI. The CDR3 is 13 amino acids. CDR3 residues: CASSPGGDTEAFF. The DNA of the CDR3 is TGTGCCAGCTCACCCGGTGGGGACACTGAAGCTTTCTTT.

CDR3 nucleotide sequence: TGCGCCAGCAGCTTGGCCGGGCTCAGCTCCTACGAGCAGTACTTC. The encoded protein is CASSLAGLSSYEQYF. V usage is TRBV5-1 and J usage is TRBJ2-7, with D hard to call. The ends were cut back, 0 bases at V and 0 bases at J, with 10 bases in the middle. CDR1 and CDR2 from the germline V gene are SGHRS and YFSETQ. CDR3 length: 15 amino acids. Looking up the rest from reference TRBV5-1 and TRBJ2-7 gives the full variable domain: KAGVTQTPRYLIKTRGQQVTLSCSPISGHRSVSWYQQTPGQGLQFLFEYFSETQRNKGNFPGRFSGRQFSNSRSEMNVSTLELGDSALYLCASSLAGLSSYEQYFGPGTRLTVT.

This chain links TRBV5-1 with TRBJ1-2; D unresolved. CDR3 size: 14 residues. Between the trimmed V and J ends, which lost 4 bases and 0 bases, there was a span of 10 bases. Germline V gives CDR1 SGHRS, CDR2 YFSETQ. CDR3 coding DNA: TGCGCCAGCAGCCTGGACCCAGCTAACTATGGCTACACCTTC. Translating gives CASSLDPANYGYTF.

As for this clone: Compared with germline, one end of the junction differs, possibly owing to a read error. V and J are TRBV18 and TRBJ2-1; 10 bases agree with TRBD1. The CDR3 is 13 residues long. Germline assignment: CDR1 KGHSH and CDR2 LQKENI. The CDR3, as DNA: TGTGCCAGCTCTCAAAGCTCCGGGACAGGGGATCTCTTC. Protein: CASSQSSGTGDLF.

The rearrangement links TRBV5-1 to TRBJ2-1; D not certain. The V end was cut by 0 bases, the J end by 6 bases, with 13 bases between. Germline V lookup: CDR1 SGHRS, CDR2 YFSETQ. The CDR3 totals 15 residues. For the CDR3, the DNA is TGCGCCAGCAGCTTGGTGCCCAGCCAGAGCAATGAGCAGTTCTTC. Amino acid sequence: CASSLVPSQSNEQFF. The complete variable domain, with remaining parts taken from reference TRBV5-1 and TRBJ2-1, reads KAGVTQTPRYLIKTRGQQVTLSCSPISGHRSVSWYQQTPGQGLQFLFEYFSETQRNKGNFPGRFSGRQFSNSRSEMNVSTLELGDSALYLCASSLVPSQSNEQFFGPGTRLTVL.

This rearrangement joins TRBV11-3 to TRBJ1-1; D is undetermined. Germline V lookup: CDR1 SGHNT, CDR2 YENEEA. CDR3 size: 13 residues. V dropped 3 bases and J dropped 5 bases, with 10 bases sitting between them. CDR3 coding DNA: TGTGCCAGCAGCTTTGACGCAGCGACTGAAGCTTTCTTT. Its protein is CASSFDAATEAFF.

The chain joins TRBV5-1 to TRBJ2-5; tentative D call: TRBD1 (6 bases). The ends were cut back, 0 bases at V and 2 bases at J, with 11 bases in the middle. CDR3 length equals 15 residues. Looked up from germline, CDR1 is SGHRS and CDR2 is YFSETQ. The CDR3 DNA reads as TGCGCCAGCAGCTTGGGGACAGATTCACAAGAGACCCAGTACTTC. This sequence encodes CASSLGTDSQETQYF.

V usage is TRBV5-4 and J usage is TRBJ1-2; no reliable D call. Deletions cut 3 bases from V and 2 bases from J, with 11 bases between. Germline V gene data show CDR1 as SGHNT and CDR2 as YYREEE (reference sequence). CDR3 length: 14 residues. The CDR3 nucleotides are TGTGCCAGCAGCTGGAATGGACTCAACTATGGCTACACCTTC. Protein sequence: CASSWNGLNYGYTF. Based on the CDR3 plus reference TRBV5-4 and TRBJ1-2, the full variable domain is ETGVTQSPTHLIKTRGQQVTLRCSSQSGHNTVSWYQQALGQGPQFIFQYYREEENGRGNFPPRFSGLQFPNYSSELNVNALELDDSALYLCASSWNGLNYGYTFGSGTRLTVV.

The V and J genes are TRBV29-1 and TRBJ2-5; D not resolved. V was trimmed by 5 bases and J by 1 base, leaving 11 bases between them. The germline CDR1 and CDR2 sequences are SQVTM and ANQGSEA. The CDR3 runs to 13 residues. The CDR3 here is CSVRTSLQETQYF. The CDR3 DNA follows: TGCAGCGTTAGGACGAGTCTCCAAGAGACCCAGTACTTC.

V and J are TRBV2 and TRBJ1-1; 10 bases line up with TRBD1. V lost 6 bases and J lost 1; bases outside the gene matches: 5. The germline V gene has CDR1 SNHLY and CDR2 FYNNEI. The CDR3 loop spans 15 amino acids. Here the CDR3 DNA reads TGTGCCAGCAGAGGGACAGGGGATGGGAACACTGAAGCTTTCTTT. It yields the protein CASRGTGDGNTEAFF.

V is TRBV7-3 and J is TRBJ2-7, with D perhaps given as TRBD1 or TRBD2 (5 bases each). The CDR3 consists of 14 residues. The germline V and J ends were trimmed by 5 bases and 6 bases, with 17 bases remaining between them. Germline loops: CDR1 SGHTA, CDR2 FQGTGA. The CDR3 protein is CASSRLGVPAEQYF. CDR3 DNA: TGTGCCAGCAGCCGCCTGGGGGTACCGGCCGAGCAGTACTTC.

The V and J genes are TRBV27 and TRBJ2-1, with unresolved D. This CDR3 is built from 16 residues. V lost 5 bases to trimming and J lost 1 base, with 15 bases between them. Looked up from germline, CDR1 is MNHEY and CDR2 is SMNVEV (reference sequence). CDR3: CASSTLQASSYNEQFF. CDR3 DNA sequence: TGTGCCAGCAGTACTTTACAAGCGTCTTCCTACAATGAGCAGTTCTTC.

The chain joins TRBV5-4 to TRBJ2-1; 9 bases map to TRBD2. J lost 2 bases, V lost 0 bases, and 3 bases had no gene match. This CDR3 region has 16 residues. Looked up from germline, CDR1 is SGHNT and CDR2 is YYREEE (reference sequence). The CDR3 region is CASSLGGLAAYNEQFF. CDR3 coding DNA: TGTGCCAGCAGCTTGGGGGGACTAGCCGCCTACAATGAGCAGTTCTTC.

The CDR3 nucleotides read TGTGCCAGCAGCAGGGGGCAAACATTAACTAATGAAAAACTGTTTTTT. Amino acids: CASSRGQTLTNEKLFF. The genes are TRBV9 and TRBJ1-4, with 7 bases lining up with TRBD1. The CDR3 loop spans 16 amino acids. Germline CDR1 reads SGDLS; CDR2 reads YYNGEE. V lost 4 bases and J lost 1; bases outside the gene matches: 7.